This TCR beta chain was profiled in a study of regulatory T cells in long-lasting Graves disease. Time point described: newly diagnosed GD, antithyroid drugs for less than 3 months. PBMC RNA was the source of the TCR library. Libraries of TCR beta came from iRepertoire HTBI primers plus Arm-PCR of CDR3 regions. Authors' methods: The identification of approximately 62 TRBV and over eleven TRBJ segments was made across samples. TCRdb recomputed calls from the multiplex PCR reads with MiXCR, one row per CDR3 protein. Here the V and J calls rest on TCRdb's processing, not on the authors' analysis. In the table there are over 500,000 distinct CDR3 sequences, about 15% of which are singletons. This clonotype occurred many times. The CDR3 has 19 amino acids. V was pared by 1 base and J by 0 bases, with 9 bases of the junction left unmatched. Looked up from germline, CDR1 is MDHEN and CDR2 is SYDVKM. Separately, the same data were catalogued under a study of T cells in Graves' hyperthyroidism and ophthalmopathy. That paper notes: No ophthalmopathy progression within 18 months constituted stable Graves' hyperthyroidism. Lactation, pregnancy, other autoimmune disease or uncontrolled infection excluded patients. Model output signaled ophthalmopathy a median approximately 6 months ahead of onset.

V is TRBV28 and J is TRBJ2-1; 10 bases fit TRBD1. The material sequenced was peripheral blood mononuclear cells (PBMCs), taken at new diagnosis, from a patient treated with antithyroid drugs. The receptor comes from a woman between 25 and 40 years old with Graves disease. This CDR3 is CASSLSPYRQGASYNEQFF. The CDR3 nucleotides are TGTGCCAGCAGTTTATCCCCTTATCGACAGGGGGCCTCCTACAATGAGCAGTTCTTC.